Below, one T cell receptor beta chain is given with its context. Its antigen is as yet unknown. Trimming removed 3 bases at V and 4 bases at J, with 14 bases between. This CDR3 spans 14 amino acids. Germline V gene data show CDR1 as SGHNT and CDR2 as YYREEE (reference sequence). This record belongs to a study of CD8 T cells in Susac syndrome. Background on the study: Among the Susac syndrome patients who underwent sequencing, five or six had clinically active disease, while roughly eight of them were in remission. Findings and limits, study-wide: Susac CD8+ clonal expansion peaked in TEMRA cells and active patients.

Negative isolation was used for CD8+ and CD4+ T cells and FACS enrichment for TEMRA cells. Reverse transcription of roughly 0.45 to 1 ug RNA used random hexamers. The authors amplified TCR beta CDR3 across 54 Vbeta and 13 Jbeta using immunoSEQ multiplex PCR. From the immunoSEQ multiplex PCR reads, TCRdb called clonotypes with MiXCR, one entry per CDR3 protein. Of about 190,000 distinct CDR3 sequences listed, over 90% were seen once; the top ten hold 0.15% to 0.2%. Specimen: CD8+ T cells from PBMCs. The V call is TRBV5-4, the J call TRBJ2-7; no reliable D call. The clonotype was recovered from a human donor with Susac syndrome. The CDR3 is CASSSIEARYEQYF. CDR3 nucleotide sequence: TGTGCCAGCAGCTCTATTGAGGCTAGATACGAGCAGTACTTC.